These T cell receptor beta chains were read from a single sample in a study of lymphopenia after photon versus proton radiotherapy. Some clones are missing from TCRdb's copy, which holds only in-frame ones; the method was immunoSEQ multiplex PCR. Of over 50,000 clones in the sample, 70% to 90% were seen once. The specimen comprised peripheral blood, sampled from a patient treated with photon-based radiotherapy. Receptors originate from a middle-aged man with gastric cancer. CDR3s include the opening cysteine and the closing phenylalanine or tryptophan. Each record gives: CDR3 protein, CDR3 DNA, D gene, V gene, J gene, CDR3 length, clone size. A D gene is named only where the DNA matches it firmly. Size is stated for part of the rows, as once, few or many counts, or as a class when the clone is expanded.

cdr3_aa: CASSARQDSGNTIYF; cdr3_nt: TGTGCCAGCAGCGCACGACAGGACTCTGGAAACACCATATATTTT; d_call: -; v_call: TRBV9; j_call: TRBJ1-3; cdr3_length: 15; clone_size: -
cdr3_aa: CASSPGTGGNRNSPLHF; cdr3_nt: TGTGCCAGCTCACCAGGGACAGGGGGCAATCGTAATTCACCCCTCCACTTT; d_call: TRBD1; v_call: TRBV18; j_call: TRBJ1-6; cdr3_length: 17; clone_size: -
cdr3_aa: CASSSSSQPQHF; cdr3_nt: TGTGCCAGTAGTAGTTCGAGCCAGCCCCAGCATTTT; d_call: -; v_call: TRBV19; j_call: TRBJ1-5; cdr3_length: 12; clone_size: -
cdr3_aa: CASSLGSGEQPQHF; cdr3_nt: TGTGCCAGCAGCTTGGGTTCAGGGGAACAGCCCCAGCATTTT; d_call: -; v_call: TRBV5-5; j_call: TRBJ1-5; cdr3_length: 14; clone_size: -
cdr3_aa: CASSHAHLGLNLDTDTQYF; cdr3_nt: TGTGCCAGCAGCCATGCACACTTAGGACTAAATCTCGACACAGATACGCAGTATTTT; d_call: -; v_call: TRBV4-2; j_call: TRBJ2-3; cdr3_length: 19; clone_size: -
cdr3_aa: CASSLGTSGSPLHF; cdr3_nt: TGTGCCAGCAGCTTAGGAACCTCCGGCTCACCCCTCCACTTT; d_call: -; v_call: TRBV7-9; j_call: TRBJ1-6; cdr3_length: 14; clone_size: -
cdr3_aa: CASSLRGARTDTQYF; cdr3_nt: TGTGCCAGCAGCCTTAGGGGGGCCCGGACAGATACGCAGTATTTT; d_call: -; v_call: TRBV11-2; j_call: TRBJ2-3; cdr3_length: 15; clone_size: -
cdr3_aa: CASSVQGDQETQYF; cdr3_nt: TGTGCCAGCAGCGTGCAGGGTGACCAAGAGACCCAGTACTTC; d_call: -; v_call: TRBV7-2; j_call: TRBJ2-5; cdr3_length: 14; clone_size: -
cdr3_aa: CASSQAGGTSGNSYEQYF; cdr3_nt: TGTGCCAGCAGCCAAGCGGGGGGGACTAGCGGGAACTCCTACGAGCAGTACTTC; d_call: TRBD2; v_call: TRBV4-2; j_call: TRBJ2-7; cdr3_length: 18; clone_size: -
cdr3_aa: CAWSVGEGHQPQHF; cdr3_nt: TGTGCCTGGAGTGTCGGAGAGGGGCATCAGCCCCAGCATTTT; d_call: -; v_call: TRBV30; j_call: TRBJ1-5; cdr3_length: 14; clone_size: -
cdr3_aa: CASSSGANVLTF; cdr3_nt: TGTGCCAGTAGCTCTGGGGCCAACGTCCTGACTTTC; d_call: -; v_call: TRBV19; j_call: TRBJ2-6; cdr3_length: 12; clone_size: -
cdr3_aa: CASSPRPYEQYF; cdr3_nt: TGTGCCAGCAGCCCTCGCCCCTACGAGCAGTACTTC; d_call: -; v_call: TRBV4-2; j_call: TRBJ2-7; cdr3_length: 12; clone_size: -
cdr3_aa: CAWSVGHRDRNNEQFF; cdr3_nt: TGTGCCTGGAGTGTAGGCCATCGAGACAGAAACAATGAGCAGTTCTTC; d_call: -; v_call: TRBV30; j_call: TRBJ2-1; cdr3_length: 16; clone_size: -
cdr3_aa: CASSNRDTVTDTQYF; cdr3_nt: TGTGCCAGCAGCAACCGGGACACCGTCACAGATACGCAGTATTTT; d_call: -; v_call: TRBV11-2; j_call: TRBJ2-3; cdr3_length: 15; clone_size: -
cdr3_aa: CASRSGPGLNGYTF; cdr3_nt: TGTGCCAGCAGAAGTGGACCGGGACTGAATGGCTACACCTTC; d_call: -; v_call: TRBV7-9; j_call: TRBJ1-2; cdr3_length: 14; clone_size: once
cdr3_aa: CAEQPGEGLAGGDEQFF; cdr3_nt: TGCGCCGAGCAGCCTGGGGAAGGGCTAGCGGGGGGCGATGAGCAGTTCTTC; d_call: TRBD2; v_call: TRBV10-2; j_call: TRBJ2-1; cdr3_length: 17; clone_size: -
cdr3_aa: CASSTTREADSGANVLTF; cdr3_nt: TGTGCCAGCAGCACAACACGGGAAGCCGACTCTGGGGCCAACGTCCTGACTTTC; d_call: -; v_call: TRBV7-3; j_call: TRBJ2-6; cdr3_length: 18; clone_size: -
cdr3_aa: CASAGLARRWTQYF; cdr3_nt: TGTGCTAGTGCTGGACTAGCTCGCCGTTGGACCCAGTACTTC; d_call: TRBD2; v_call: TRBV12-5; j_call: TRBJ2-5; cdr3_length: 14; clone_size: -
cdr3_aa: CASSLASGGARAYEQYF; cdr3_nt: TGTGCCAGCAGCTTAGCTAGCGGGGGGGCGCGGGCCTACGAGCAGTACTTC; d_call: TRBD2; v_call: TRBV7-2; j_call: TRBJ2-7; cdr3_length: 17; clone_size: -
cdr3_aa: CASSQVFSRSTDTQYF; cdr3_nt: TGTGCCAGCAGCCAAGTCTTTAGTAGGAGCACAGATACGCAGTATTTT; d_call: -; v_call: TRBV14; j_call: TRBJ2-3; cdr3_length: 16; clone_size: -
cdr3_aa: CAWSGVNEQFF; cdr3_nt: TGTGCCTGGAGTGGAGTCAATGAGCAGTTCTTC; d_call: -; v_call: TRBV30; j_call: TRBJ2-1; cdr3_length: 11; clone_size: once
cdr3_aa: CASSLSTATNEKLFF; cdr3_nt: TGCGCCAGCAGCCTTTCGACGGCAACTAATGAAAAACTGTTTTTT; d_call: -; v_call: TRBV5-1; j_call: TRBJ1-4; cdr3_length: 15; clone_size: -
cdr3_aa: CASTTKQGFVTEAFF; cdr3_nt: TGCGCCAGCACCACCAAACAGGGGTTTGTCACTGAAGCTTTCTTT; d_call: TRBD1; v_call: TRBV4-1; j_call: TRBJ1-1; cdr3_length: 15; clone_size: few
cdr3_aa: CASSYWQGVEKLFF; cdr3_nt: TGTGCCAGCAGTTATTGGCAGGGTGTAGAAAAACTGTTTTTT; d_call: -; v_call: TRBV6-6; j_call: TRBJ1-4; cdr3_length: 14; clone_size: once
cdr3_aa: CASSIIPTGMNTEAFF; cdr3_nt: TGTGCCAGTAGTATAATCCCGACAGGCATGAACACTGAAGCTTTCTTT; d_call: -; v_call: TRBV19; j_call: TRBJ1-1; cdr3_length: 16; clone_size: -
cdr3_aa: CASRGTGRGEKLFF; cdr3_nt: TGTGCCAGCAGGGGGACAGGAAGGGGAGAAAAACTGTTTTTT; d_call: TRBD1; v_call: TRBV27; j_call: TRBJ1-4; cdr3_length: 14; clone_size: few
cdr3_aa: CASSVAGQSSTDTQYF; cdr3_nt: TGTGCCAGCAGCGTAGCGGGACAGTCTAGCACAGATACGCAGTATTTT; d_call: TRBD1; v_call: TRBV9; j_call: TRBJ2-3; cdr3_length: 16; clone_size: -
cdr3_aa: CASSLEGTGWHYGYTF; cdr3_nt: TGTGCCAGCAGCTTGGAGGGGACAGGGTGGCACTATGGCTACACCTTC; d_call: TRBD1; v_call: TRBV5-6; j_call: TRBJ1-2; cdr3_length: 16; clone_size: -
cdr3_aa: CASSLGTGINQPQHF; cdr3_nt: TGTGCCAGCAGCTTGGGGACAGGGATCAATCAGCCCCAGCATTTT; d_call: TRBD1; v_call: TRBV7-9; j_call: TRBJ1-5; cdr3_length: 15; clone_size: -
cdr3_aa: CASSQVRGGYTGELFF; cdr3_nt: TGCGCCAGCAGCCAAGTTCGTGGGGGCTACACCGGGGAGCTGTTTTTT; d_call: -; v_call: TRBV4-3; j_call: TRBJ2-2; cdr3_length: 16; clone_size: -
cdr3_aa: CASGPPGPTDTQYF; cdr3_nt: TGTGCTAGTGGTCCCCCGGGACCCACAGATACGCAGTATTTT; d_call: -; v_call: TRBV12-5; j_call: TRBJ2-3; cdr3_length: 14; clone_size: -
cdr3_aa: CASSSGGSGNTIYF; cdr3_nt: TGTGCCAGCAGCTCCGGGGGTTCTGGAAACACCATATATTTT; d_call: -; v_call: TRBV11-3; j_call: TRBJ1-3; cdr3_length: 14; clone_size: -
cdr3_aa: CASSRPRASPPEAFF; cdr3_nt: TGTGCCAGCAGCCGCCCCAGGGCCTCGCCTCCTGAAGCTTTCTTT; d_call: -; v_call: TRBV2; j_call: TRBJ1-1; cdr3_length: 15; clone_size: -
cdr3_aa: CASSRLAQNTGELFF; cdr3_nt: TGTGCCAGCAGCCGATTAGCTCAGAACACCGGGGAGCTGTTTTTT; d_call: -; v_call: TRBV7-2; j_call: TRBJ2-2; cdr3_length: 15; clone_size: -
cdr3_aa: CASSQDRAGDSPLHF; cdr3_nt: TGCGCCAGCAGCCAAGATCGGGCAGGGGATTCACCCCTCCACTTT; d_call: -; v_call: TRBV4-1; j_call: TRBJ1-6; cdr3_length: 15; clone_size: few
cdr3_aa: CATSRAPGRDTIYF; cdr3_nt: TGTGCCACCAGCAGAGCCCCCGGCCGGGACACCATATATTTT; d_call: -; v_call: TRBV15; j_call: TRBJ1-3; cdr3_length: 14; clone_size: -
cdr3_aa: CASSLTAGDYGYTF; cdr3_nt: TGTGCCAGCAGCTTAACGGCAGGGGACTATGGCTACACCTTC; d_call: -; v_call: TRBV11-2; j_call: TRBJ1-2; cdr3_length: 14; clone_size: -
cdr3_aa: CASSTGLYEQYF; cdr3_nt: TGTGCCAGCAGCACCGGACTGTACGAGCAGTACTTC; d_call: -; v_call: TRBV7-9; j_call: TRBJ2-7; cdr3_length: 12; clone_size: once
cdr3_aa: CASSITGTQYF; cdr3_nt: TGTGCCAGTAGTATCACCGGGACGCAGTATTTT; d_call: -; v_call: TRBV19; j_call: TRBJ2-3; cdr3_length: 11; clone_size: -
cdr3_aa: CASSHAKTGGERETQYF; cdr3_nt: TGTGCCAGCAGCCACGCAAAAACAGGGGGCGAGCGAGAGACCCAGTACTTC; d_call: TRBD1; v_call: TRBV4-2; j_call: TRBJ2-5; cdr3_length: 17; clone_size: -
cdr3_aa: CASSPGGAGGGGYTF; cdr3_nt: TGTGCCAGCAGCCCCGGCGGCGCAGGGGGTGGTGGCTACACCTTC; d_call: TRBD1; v_call: TRBV7-2; j_call: TRBJ1-2; cdr3_length: 15; clone_size: -
cdr3_aa: CASSPGQRESPLHF; cdr3_nt: TGCGCCAGCAGCCCAGGACAGCGAGAATCACCCCTCCACTTT; d_call: -; v_call: TRBV5-1; j_call: TRBJ1-6; cdr3_length: 14; clone_size: -
cdr3_aa: CASSIVRGPNYEQYF; cdr3_nt: TGTGCCAGTAGTATCGTCCGGGGGCCTAACTACGAGCAGTACTTC; d_call: -; v_call: TRBV19; j_call: TRBJ2-7; cdr3_length: 15; clone_size: -
cdr3_aa: CAWSVGGFYGYTF; cdr3_nt: TGTGCCTGGAGTGTAGGGGGCTTCTATGGCTACACCTTC; d_call: TRBD1; v_call: TRBV30; j_call: TRBJ1-2; cdr3_length: 13; clone_size: -
cdr3_aa: CASSPSKQLGYTF; cdr3_nt: TGTGCCAGCTCACCTTCAAAACAACTTGGCTACACCTTC; d_call: -; v_call: TRBV18; j_call: TRBJ1-2; cdr3_length: 13; clone_size: -
cdr3_aa: CATGTGRNSPLHF; cdr3_nt: TGTGCCACCGGGACAGGGAGGAATTCACCCCTCCACTTT; d_call: TRBD1; v_call: TRBV27; j_call: TRBJ1-6; cdr3_length: 13; clone_size: -
cdr3_aa: CASSGGARETQYF; cdr3_nt: TGCGCCAGCAGCGGGGGGGCCCGGGAGACCCAGTACTTC; d_call: TRBD2; v_call: TRBV10-2; j_call: TRBJ2-5; cdr3_length: 13; clone_size: -
cdr3_aa: CASSTGQGAYNEQFF; cdr3_nt: TGTGCCAGCAGCACGGGACAGGGGGCATACAATGAGCAGTTCTTC; d_call: TRBD1; v_call: TRBV9; j_call: TRBJ2-1; cdr3_length: 15; clone_size: -
cdr3_aa: CASGLIGGYTDTQYF; cdr3_nt: TGTGCTAGTGGTTTGATCGGGGGTTACACAGATACGCAGTATTTT; d_call: -; v_call: TRBV12-5; j_call: TRBJ2-3; cdr3_length: 15; clone_size: -
cdr3_aa: CASSPVVYEQYF; cdr3_nt: TGTGCCAGCAGCCCTGTAGTATACGAGCAGTACTTC; d_call: -; v_call: TRBV7-2; j_call: TRBJ2-7; cdr3_length: 12; clone_size: once